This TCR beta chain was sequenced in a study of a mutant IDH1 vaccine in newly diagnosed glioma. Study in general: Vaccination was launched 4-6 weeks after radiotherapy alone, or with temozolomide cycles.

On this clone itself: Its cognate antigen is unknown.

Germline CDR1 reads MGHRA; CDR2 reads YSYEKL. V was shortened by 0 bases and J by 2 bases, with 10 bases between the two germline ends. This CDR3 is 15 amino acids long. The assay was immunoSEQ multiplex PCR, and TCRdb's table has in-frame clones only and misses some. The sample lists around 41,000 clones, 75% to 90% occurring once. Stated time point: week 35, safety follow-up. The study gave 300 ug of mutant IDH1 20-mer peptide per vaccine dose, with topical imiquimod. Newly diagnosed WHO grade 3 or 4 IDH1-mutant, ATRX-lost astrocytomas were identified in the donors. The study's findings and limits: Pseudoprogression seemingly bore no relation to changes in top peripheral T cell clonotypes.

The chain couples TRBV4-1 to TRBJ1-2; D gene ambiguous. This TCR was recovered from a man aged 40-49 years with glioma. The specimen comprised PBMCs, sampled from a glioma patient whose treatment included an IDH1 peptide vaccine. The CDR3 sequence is CASSQELRANYGYTF. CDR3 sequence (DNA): TGCGCCAGCAGCCAAGAACTGAGGGCGAACTATGGCTACACCTTC.